A selection of T cell receptor beta chains follows, all from one sample in a study of cytomegalovirus exposure and HLA in healthy donors. Clones were read by immunoSEQ multiplex PCR, and TCRdb kept only the in-frame ones, dropping some. The sample contains under 200,000 clones, 80% of which appear only once. The sequencing input was PBMCs. All receptors derive from a middle-aged man in good health and CMV-seronegative. Both conserved end residues are part of each CDR3. The D gene is left open where the match is weak. Clone size is shown for a subset of rows, as once, few, many or a class of expanded clone.

d_call: TRBD1
j_call: TRBJ1-6
v_call: TRBV7-2
clone_size: once
cdr3_nt: TGTGCCAGCAGCTTCCGACAGGGAAGGGAATCACCCCTCCACTTT
cdr3_aa: CASSFRQGRESPLHF

d_call: -
j_call: TRBJ1-5
v_call: TRBV10-1
clone_size: -
cdr3_nt: TGCGCCAGCAGGGGCGCTCTCGGACAGAGAACCCATCAGCCCCAGCATTTT
cdr3_aa: CASRGALGQRTHQPQHF

d_call: -
j_call: TRBJ1-2
v_call: TRBV27
clone_size: -
cdr3_nt: TGTGCCAGCCTCGCCCACGGGAGCAACTATGGCTACACCTTC
cdr3_aa: CASLAHGSNYGYTF

d_call: -
j_call: TRBJ1-5
v_call: TRBV11-2
clone_size: -
cdr3_nt: TGTGCCAGCAGCTTAGGTTCAGGGAACAATCAGCCCCAGCATTTT
cdr3_aa: CASSLGSGNNQPQHF

d_call: TRBD2
j_call: TRBJ2-7
v_call: TRBV9
clone_size: -
cdr3_nt: TGTGCCAGCAGCGTGACTAGCGGGAGGGCCAACGAGCAGTACTTC
cdr3_aa: CASSVTSGRANEQYF

d_call: TRBD1
j_call: TRBJ1-3
v_call: TRBV6-1
clone_size: once
cdr3_nt: TGTGCCAGCAGTGAACCGGGACAGGGGGCAGCTGGAAACACCATATATTTT
cdr3_aa: CASSEPGQGAAGNTIYF

d_call: TRBD1
j_call: TRBJ2-3
v_call: TRBV5-1
clone_size: -
cdr3_nt: TGCGCCAGCAGCTTGGGGGGGACAGCTAGCACAGATACGCAGTATTTT
cdr3_aa: CASSLGGTASTDTQYF

d_call: -
j_call: TRBJ1-1
v_call: TRBV6-5
clone_size: -
cdr3_nt: TGTGCCAGCAGCCCAGGGTGGAACACTGAAGCTTTCTTT
cdr3_aa: CASSPGWNTEAFF

d_call: TRBD2
j_call: TRBJ2-1
v_call: TRBV29-1
clone_size: -
cdr3_nt: TGCAGCGTTGGCCGACTAGCGGGAGGGTCGGTGGGTGAGCAGTTCTTC
cdr3_aa: CSVGRLAGGSVGEQFF

d_call: -
j_call: TRBJ1-5
v_call: TRBV19
clone_size: -
cdr3_nt: TGTGCCAGTACCATCGACAGATTCAGCAATCAGCCCCAGCATTTT
cdr3_aa: CASTIDRFSNQPQHF

d_call: TRBD1
j_call: TRBJ2-7
v_call: TRBV4-1
clone_size: -
cdr3_nt: TGCGCCAGCAGCCAATTTCCAACAGGGGGCTACGAGCAGTACTTC
cdr3_aa: CASSQFPTGGYEQYF

d_call: -
j_call: TRBJ1-4
v_call: TRBV9
clone_size: -
cdr3_nt: TGTGCCAGCAGCGTAGCATACGGGGTGGGCGAAAAACTGTTTTTT
cdr3_aa: CASSVAYGVGEKLFF

d_call: TRBD2
j_call: TRBJ2-3
v_call: TRBV5-1
clone_size: few
cdr3_nt: TGCGCCAGCAGCTCCATCTTAGCGGGGTCCACAGATACGCAGTATTTT
cdr3_aa: CASSSILAGSTDTQYF

d_call: TRBD2
j_call: TRBJ2-3
v_call: TRBV6-5
clone_size: once
cdr3_nt: TGTGCCAGCAGTTCCCAGTGGGGGGGTGATGCAGATACGCAGTATTTT
cdr3_aa: CASSSQWGGDADTQYF

d_call: TRBD1
j_call: TRBJ2-2
v_call: TRBV5-1
clone_size: -
cdr3_nt: TGCGCCAGCAGCTCCCAATCGGACAGGGGCACCGGGGAGCTGTTTTTT
cdr3_aa: CASSSQSDRGTGELFF

d_call: TRBD1
j_call: TRBJ1-3
v_call: TRBV9
clone_size: -
cdr3_nt: TGTGCCAGCAGTCGGGACAGCTCTGGAAACACCATATATTTT
cdr3_aa: CASSRDSSGNTIYF

d_call: -
j_call: TRBJ2-7
v_call: TRBV5-1
clone_size: -
cdr3_nt: TGCGCCAGCAGCTCCCGGCCGGGGCAGGGGTTCTACGAGCAGTACTTC
cdr3_aa: CASSSRPGQGFYEQYF

d_call: TRBD2
j_call: TRBJ2-3
v_call: TRBV9
clone_size: -
cdr3_nt: TGTGCCAGCAGCGTATTCGGCGGGGGAAGCACAGATACGCAGTATTTT
cdr3_aa: CASSVFGGGSTDTQYF

d_call: -
j_call: TRBJ2-7
v_call: TRBV5-1
clone_size: -
cdr3_nt: TGCGCCAGCAGCTTGGGGCAGGGAAACGAGCAGTACTTC
cdr3_aa: CASSLGQGNEQYF

d_call: -
j_call: TRBJ1-4
v_call: TRBV5-4
clone_size: once
cdr3_nt: TGTGCCAGCAGCTTGGCAGCGGGGGGTCCCAATGAAAAACTGTTTTTT
cdr3_aa: CASSLAAGGPNEKLFF

d_call: TRBD1
j_call: TRBJ2-7
v_call: TRBV13
clone_size: -
cdr3_nt: TGTGCCAGCAGCATACAGGGGGCTGTCTACGAGCAGTACTTC
cdr3_aa: CASSIQGAVYEQYF

d_call: -
j_call: TRBJ1-3
v_call: TRBV30
clone_size: -
cdr3_nt: TGTGCCTGGAAACAGGGAGCGGGAAACACCATATATTTT
cdr3_aa: CAWKQGAGNTIYF

d_call: TRBD2
j_call: TRBJ2-7
v_call: TRBV9
clone_size: -
cdr3_nt: TGTGCCAGCAGCGTAGGGGGGACTAGAGGGGGCGAGCAGTACTTC
cdr3_aa: CASSVGGTRGGEQYF

d_call: TRBD2
j_call: TRBJ2-5
v_call: TRBV19
clone_size: -
cdr3_nt: TGTGCCAGTAGTCCAAACTTTAGCGGGAGACCTCCGGAGACCCAGTACTTC
cdr3_aa: CASSPNFSGRPPETQYF

d_call: TRBD2
j_call: TRBJ2-1
v_call: TRBV4-1
clone_size: -
cdr3_nt: TGCGCCAGCAGCCAGTTTGGACTAGCGGGGGGTGATGAGCAGTTCTTC
cdr3_aa: CASSQFGLAGGDEQFF

d_call: -
j_call: TRBJ2-2
v_call: TRBV7-2
clone_size: -
cdr3_nt: TGTGCCAGCAGCTCAAACACCGGGGAGCTGTTTTTT
cdr3_aa: CASSSNTGELFF

d_call: -
j_call: TRBJ1-2
v_call: TRBV21-1
clone_size: -
cdr3_nt: TGTGCCAGCAGCTCTAAACTCCTGGCTAGGGGGATTGTTGGCTACACCTTC
cdr3_aa: CASSSKLLARGIVGYTF

d_call: -
j_call: TRBJ2-2
v_call: TRBV6-1
clone_size: -
cdr3_nt: TGTGCCAGCATGATCAAGAGGTTCAACACCGGGGAGCTGTTTTTT
cdr3_aa: CASMIKRFNTGELFF

d_call: TRBD2
j_call: TRBJ2-3
v_call: TRBV5-1
clone_size: -
cdr3_nt: TGCGCCAGCAGCCCAATAGCGGGGTTGGCAGATACGCAGTATTTT
cdr3_aa: CASSPIAGLADTQYF